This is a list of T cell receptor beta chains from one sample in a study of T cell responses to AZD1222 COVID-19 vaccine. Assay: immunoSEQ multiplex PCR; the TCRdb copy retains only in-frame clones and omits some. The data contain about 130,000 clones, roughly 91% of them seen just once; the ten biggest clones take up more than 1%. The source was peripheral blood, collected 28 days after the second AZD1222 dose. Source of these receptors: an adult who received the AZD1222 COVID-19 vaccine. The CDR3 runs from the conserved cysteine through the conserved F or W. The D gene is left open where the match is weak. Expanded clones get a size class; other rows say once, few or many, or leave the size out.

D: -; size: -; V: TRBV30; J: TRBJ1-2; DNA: TGTGCCTGGATTGGCCACTATGGCTACACCTTC; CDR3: CAWIGHYGYTF
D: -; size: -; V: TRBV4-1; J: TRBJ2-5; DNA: TGCGCCAGCAGCCAAGATCCGCTAAATCCGGCCCAGTACTTC; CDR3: CASSQDPLNPAQYF
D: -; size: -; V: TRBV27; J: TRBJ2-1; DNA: TGTGCCAGCATTGCGGTGGGGAAGCTTTGCTATGAGCAGTTCTTC; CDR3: CASIAVGKLCYEQFF
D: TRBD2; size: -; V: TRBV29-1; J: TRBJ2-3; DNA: TGCAGCGTTGAAGCGGGAGGCGGTGGAGATACGCAGTATTTT; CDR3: CSVEAGGGGDTQYF
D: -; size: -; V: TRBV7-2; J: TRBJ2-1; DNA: TGTGCCAGCAGCTTAGCGGGTACGAGGGAGCAGTTCTTC; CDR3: CASSLAGTREQFF
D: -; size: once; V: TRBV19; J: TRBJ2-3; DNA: TGTGCCAGTAGTATCTCAGATACGCAGTATTTT; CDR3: CASSISDTQYF
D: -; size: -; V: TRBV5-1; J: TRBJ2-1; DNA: TGCGCCAGCAGCTTGGCTGGGAATGAGCAGTTCTTC; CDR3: CASSLAGNEQFF
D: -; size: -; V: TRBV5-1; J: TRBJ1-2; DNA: TGCGCCAGCAGCTTGAATACAGGAAGGGACTATGGCTACACCTTC; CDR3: CASSLNTGRDYGYTF
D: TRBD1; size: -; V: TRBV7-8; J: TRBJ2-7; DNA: TGTGCCAGCAGCATTACCGGGACAGGGCTCGAGCAGTACTTC; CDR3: CASSITGTGLEQYF
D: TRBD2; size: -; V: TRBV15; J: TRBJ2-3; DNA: TGTGCCACCAGCAGAGATGTCAATACCGGGACTAGCCGCACAGATACGCAGTATTTT; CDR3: CATSRDVNTGTSRTDTQYF
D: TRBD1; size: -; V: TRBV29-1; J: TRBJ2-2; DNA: TGCAGCGTTGAAGGGACTGAGACAGGGACGAACACCGGGGAGCTGTTTTTT; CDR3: CSVEGTETGTNTGELFF
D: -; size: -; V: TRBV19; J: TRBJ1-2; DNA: TGTGCCAGTACCCCCACAACGGCCTCGAGAGGCTACACCTTC; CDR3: CASTPTTASRGYTF
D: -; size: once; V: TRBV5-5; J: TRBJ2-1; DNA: TGTGCCAGCAGCTTGGATGGCATCTCCTACAATGAGCAGTTCTTC; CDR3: CASSLDGISYNEQFF
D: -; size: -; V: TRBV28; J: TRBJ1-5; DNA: TGTGCCAGCAGTTCCCCGAGGGGGGAGAGGCCCCAGCATTTT; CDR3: CASSSPRGERPQHF
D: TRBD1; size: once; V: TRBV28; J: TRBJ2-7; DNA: TGTGCCAGCAGTACGGGACAGGGGGTGAGGGAGCAGTACTTC; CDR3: CASSTGQGVREQYF
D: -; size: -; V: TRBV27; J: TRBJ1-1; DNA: TGTGCCAGCAGTTCAGGACGGAGCTACACTGAAGCTTTCTTT; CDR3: CASSSGRSYTEAFF
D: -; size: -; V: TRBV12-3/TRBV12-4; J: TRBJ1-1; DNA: TGTGCCACGGCGTATGAAGCTTTCTTT; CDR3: CATAYEAFF
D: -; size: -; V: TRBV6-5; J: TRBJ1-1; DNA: TGTGCCAGCAGTTCCCCAGGGGTCACTGAAGCTTTCTTT; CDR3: CASSSPGVTEAFF
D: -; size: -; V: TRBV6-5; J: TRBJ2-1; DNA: TGTGCCAGCAGTTACTCCGTGGGGGAGACCTACAATGAGCAGTTCTTC; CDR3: CASSYSVGETYNEQFF
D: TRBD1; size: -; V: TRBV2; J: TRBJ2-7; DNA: TGTGCCAGCAGACCCAGACAGGGGTCAATCTACGAGCAGTACTTC; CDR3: CASRPRQGSIYEQYF
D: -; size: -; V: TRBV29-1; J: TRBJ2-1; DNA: TGCAGCGTTGTAATGGTACTCCACAATGAGCAGTTCTTC; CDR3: CSVVMVLHNEQFF
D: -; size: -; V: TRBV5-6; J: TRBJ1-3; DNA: TGTGCCAGCAGCTCTCCGCACCTTGACATTCCCTCGAACACCATATATTTT; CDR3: CASSSPHLDIPSNTIYF
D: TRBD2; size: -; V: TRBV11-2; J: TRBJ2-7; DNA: TGTGCCAGCAGCCGCCGGGGGGATTTGGGGATGAAATACGAGCAGTACTTC; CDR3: CASSRRGDLGMKYEQYF
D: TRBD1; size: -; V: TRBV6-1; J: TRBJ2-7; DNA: TGTGCCAGCAGTGATCGGACAGGCTACGAGCAGTACTTC; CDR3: CASSDRTGYEQYF
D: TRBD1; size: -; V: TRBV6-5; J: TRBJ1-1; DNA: TGTGCCAGCAGCCAGACAGGGGGCACTGGGGGGGCTTTCTTT; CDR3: CASSQTGGTGGAFF
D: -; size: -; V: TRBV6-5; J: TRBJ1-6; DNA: TGTGCCAGCAAGTTCCCGGGACACCAGGGTTCACCCCTCCACTTT; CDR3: CASKFPGHQGSPLHF
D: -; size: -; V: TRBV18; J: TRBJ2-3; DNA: TGTGCCAGCTCACCCGGTGGGAATACGCAGTATTTT; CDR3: CASSPGGNTQYF
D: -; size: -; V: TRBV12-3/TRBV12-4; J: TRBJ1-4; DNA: TGTGCCAGCAGTCCCCATAATGAAAAACTGTTTTTT; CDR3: CASSPHNEKLFF
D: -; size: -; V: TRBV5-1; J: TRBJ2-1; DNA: TGCGCCAGCAATCAGGACACCTACAATGAGCAGTTCTTC; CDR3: CASNQDTYNEQFF
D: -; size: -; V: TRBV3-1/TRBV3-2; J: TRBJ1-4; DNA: TGTGCCAGCAGCCAGGACCAGGGGAGCCGGGGGGAAAAACTGTTTTTT; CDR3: CASSQDQGSRGEKLFF
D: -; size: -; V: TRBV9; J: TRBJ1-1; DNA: TGTGCCAGCAGCGTAGTAGGGACGTTGGACACTGAAGCTTTCTTT; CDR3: CASSVVGTLDTEAFF
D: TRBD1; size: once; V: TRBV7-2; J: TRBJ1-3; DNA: TGTGCCAGCGGTTTGAGGACAGGGAAAGGAAACACCATATATTTT; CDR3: CASGLRTGKGNTIYF
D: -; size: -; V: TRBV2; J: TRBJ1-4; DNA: TGTGCCAGCAGTGAAATGGTGGGCGCGGGGGAAAAACTGTTTTTT; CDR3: CASSEMVGAGEKLFF
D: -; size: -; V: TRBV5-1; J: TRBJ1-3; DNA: TGCGCCAGCAGCTACTCTGGAAACACCATATATTTT; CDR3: CASSYSGNTIYF
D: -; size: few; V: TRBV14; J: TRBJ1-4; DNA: TGTGCCAGCAGCCTCGACCCGTCCCCCGAAAAACTGTTTTTT; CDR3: CASSLDPSPEKLFF
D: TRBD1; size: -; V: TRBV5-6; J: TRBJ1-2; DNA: TGTGCCAGCAGCTTGACAGGGGTCTACTATGGCTACACCTTC; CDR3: CASSLTGVYYGYTF
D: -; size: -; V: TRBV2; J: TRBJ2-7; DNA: TGTGCCAGCAGTGATAGGAGGGGTTACGAGCAGTACTTC; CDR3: CASSDRRGYEQYF
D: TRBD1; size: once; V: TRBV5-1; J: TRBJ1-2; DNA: TGCGCCAGTACGTCCGGGACAGGGGGTAACTATGGCTACACCTTC; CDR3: CASTSGTGGNYGYTF
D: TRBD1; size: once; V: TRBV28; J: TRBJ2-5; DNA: TGTGCCAGCAGTACCCGGACAGGGGGAAGGGAGACCCAGTACTTC; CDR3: CASSTRTGGRETQYF
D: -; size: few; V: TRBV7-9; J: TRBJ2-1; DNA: TGTGCCAGCAGCTTAGTGGGCACTAGCTCCTACAATGAGCAGTTCTTC; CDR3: CASSLVGTSSYNEQFF